The 2 T cell receptor beta chains in this list originate from one sample, sequenced in a study of T cells after yellow fever vaccination. MiXCR was run by TCRdb on the 5' RACE reads, yielding one entry per CDR3 protein. The data show fewer than 350,000 distinct CDR3 sequences, with roughly 8.7% seen just once and roughly 18% held by the top ten. Sequenced material: PBMCs, taken on the day of the first yellow fever vaccination. The receptors were gathered from a man in his late teens or twenties who received the YFV17D yellow fever vaccine.

The table lists this clonotype with a few counts. V gene TRBV10-3 combines with J gene TRBJ2-3, with 9 positions matching TRBD2. Germline trimming cut 8 bases from V and 5 bases from J; bases unmatched to any gene: 14. CDR1 is ENHRY and CDR2 is SYGVKD in the germline V gene. The CDR3 totals 16 residues. The CDR3 sequence: CAIGAPQRGARDTQYF. The CDR3 bases are TGTGCCATCGGGGCGCCCCAGCGGGGGGCCCGAGATACGCAGTATTTT.

This clonotype has a handful of counts. V usage is TRBV18 and J usage is TRBJ2-1; D unresolved. In germline, CDR1 is KGHSH, CDR2 LQKENI. V lost 3 bases to trimming and J lost 5 bases, with 20 bases between them. The CDR3 has 17 amino acids. CDR3 region: CASSPGRASNRHNEQFF. For the CDR3, the DNA is TGTGCCAGCTCACCGGGTCGGGCGAGTAACAGACACAATGAGCAGTTCTTC.